The subject of this entry is one T cell receptor beta chain. The antigen is undetermined. These data belong to a study of T cells in Graves' hyperthyroidism and ophthalmopathy. These patients, aged 18 to 65, had recently diagnosed hyperthyroidism lasting under 2 months. Each diagnosis was grounded in clinical symptoms, serum thyroxine and TRAb, thyroid ultrasound, and orbital computed tomography. From RNA transcripts, TCR beta CDR3 regions were amplified. First-round RT-PCR targeting the TCR CDR3 was performed with the HTBI primer set. From the multiplex PCR reads, TCRdb called clonotypes with MiXCR, one entry per CDR3 protein. The table lists 380,000 or so distinct CDR3 sequences, roughly 14% of them singletons. Trimming removed 1 base from V and 7 bases from J, with 11 bases in between. The CDR3 contains 15 residues. Per germline, CDR1 KGHSH and CDR2 LQKENI. Points from the study as a whole: The model identified upcoming ophthalmopathy a median roughly 6.5 months ahead of onset. Researchers report that a 13 V-J model separated ophthalmopathy from stable hyperthyroidism.

The chain joins TRBV18 to TRBJ1-6; D remains unclear. The sequence was obtained from a man aged 30-40 years with Graves' hyperthyroidism that later progressed to Graves' ophthalmopathy. The sample comprised blood. CDR3 sequence reads: CASSPLTGENSPLHF. The CDR3 nucleotides are TGTGCCAGCTCACCACTAACGGGTGAAAATTCACCCCTCCACTTT.